These 18 T cell receptor beta chains originate from one sample sequenced in a study of beta chain features in type 1 diabetes. The entirety of the isolated RNA underwent reverse transcription, so expressed TCRB transcripts were sequenced. The assay was immunoSEQ multiplex PCR, and TCRdb's table has in-frame clones only and misses some. The sample has around 500,000 clones; around 30% are singletons. Sequencing was performed on naive CD4+ T cells from blood. The receptors come from a man aged 18-30 years in good health.

This clone has just a few counts. The chain uses TRBV2 and TRBJ2-7, with 7 bases lining up with TRBD2. Germline CDR1 is SNHLY and CDR2 is FYNNEI. The CDR3 sequence is 15 residues long. Unmatched junction bases numbered 10, after V lost 6 bases and J lost 2 bases. For the CDR3, the DNA is TGTGCCAGCAGGGCCCGCTCTAGCGGAACCTACGAGCAGTACTTC. It codes for CASRARSSGTYEQYF. Together with reference TRBV2 and TRBJ2-7, the CDR3 gives the full variable domain: EPEVTQTPSHQVTQMGQEVILRCVPISNHLYFYWYRQILGQKVEFLVSFYNNEISEKSEIFDDQFSVERPDGSNFTLKIRSTKLEDSAMYFCASRARSSGTYEQYFGPGTRLTVT.

The rearrangement joins TRBV7-8 to TRBJ2-5, with TRBD2 matching 8 bases. The V and J ends lost 5 bases and 3 bases, in that order; junction bases with no gene match: 5. The germline gives CDR1 SGHVS, CDR2 FQNEAQ. The CDR3 has 14 amino acids. The CDR3 DNA reads TGTGCCAGCAGCCCAGCGGGAGTAAAAGAGACCCAGTACTTC. As protein: CASSPAGVKETQYF.

This chain uses TRBV5-4 with TRBJ2-5, with TRBD2 matching 7 bases. The CDR3 loop spans 14 amino acids. CDR1 SGHNT and CDR2 YYREEE come from the germline V gene (reference sequence). V was clipped by 0 bases and J by 5 bases; unmatched bases: 4. The CDR3 sequence: CASSLAKGGETQYF. CDR3 coding DNA: TGTGCCAGCAGCTTGGCAAAGGGAGGGGAGACCCAGTACTTC.

This clone turned up a few times. The chain uses TRBV5-4 and TRBJ2-6; TRBD1 matches at 12 bases. The J segment lost 6 bases and the V segment lost 4 bases, leaving 5 bases of the junction unmatched. This CDR3 has 16 amino acids. Per germline, CDR1 SGHNT and CDR2 YYREEE (reference sequence). The CDR3 loop reads CASSPGTGGKANVLTF. DNA of the CDR3: TGTGCCAGCAGCCCCGGGACAGGGGGCAAGGCCAACGTCCTGACTTTC.

The chain recombines TRBV29-1 with TRBJ2-2, with 13 bases identical to TRBD2. J gave up 6 bases and V 4 bases, and 5 bases lay outside the gene matches. This CDR3 comprises 15 residues. The germline V gene encodes CDR1 SQVTM and CDR2 ANQGSEA. The CDR3 sequence: CSVGTSGSGAGELFF. CDR3 DNA: TGCAGCGTTGGGACTAGCGGGAGTGGGGCCGGGGAGCTGTTTTTT.

The chain is built from TRBV6-5 and TRBJ2-1; 10 nucleotides agree with TRBD2. Germline CDR1 is MNHEY and CDR2 is SVGAGI. This CDR3 comprises 16 residues. The V segment lost 4 bases and the J segment 2 bases; nucleotides outside the gene matches: 5. This chain's CDR3 is CASSLRSGRTYNEQFF. The CDR3 DNA reads as TGTGCCAGCAGTTTGCGTAGCGGGAGGACCTACAATGAGCAGTTCTTC.

The CDR3 protein is CSAETNYEQYF. CDR3 nucleotides: TGCAGTGCCGAAACTAACTACGAGCAGTACTTC. The V and J genes are TRBV20-1 and TRBJ2-7; D remains ambiguous. Trimming cost V 6 bases and J 3 bases, with 9 bases left between them. The CDR3 runs 11 residues. From germline, CDR1 is DFQATT and CDR2 SNEGSKA (reference sequence).

The chain links TRBV5-1 to TRBJ2-5, with 8 positions matching TRBD2. The CDR3 sequence is 14 residues long. Looked up from germline, CDR1 is SGHRS and CDR2 is YFSETQ. With 6 bases clipped from V and 4 bases from J, the junction kept 8 bases outside the gene matches. CDR3 DNA: TGCGCCAGCACCCCGGGAGGGGCTGGAGAGACCCAGTACTTC. It codes for CASTPGGAGETQYF.

V gene TRBV6-5 combines with J gene TRBJ1-5; D remains ambiguous. Trimming left V 6 bases short and J 6 bases short, with 12 bases between. Germline values: CDR1 MNHEY, CDR2 SVGAGI. The CDR3 is made up of 13 amino acids. CDR3 sequence: CASRMDESQPQHF. The DNA for the CDR3 is TGTGCCAGCAGGATGGATGAGTCTCAGCCCCAGCATTTT.

This clone was found a few times. CDR3 amino acids: CAWTSSGRSEETQYF. CDR3 DNA: TGTGCCTGGACTTCTAGCGGGAGGAGTGAGGAGACCCAGTACTTC. The V and J genes are TRBV30 and TRBJ2-5, with 11 bases aligning to TRBD2. Trimming cost V 4 bases and J 5 bases; bases outside gene matches: 9. This CDR3 is built from 15 residues. Germline CDR1 reads GTSNPN; CDR2 reads SVGIG (reference sequence).

The V gene is TRBV18, the J gene TRBJ1-1; D uncertain. V lost 3 bases, J lost 7 bases, and 9 bases lay in between. In germline, CDR1 is KGHSH, CDR2 LQKENI. The CDR3 has 12 residues. CDR3 amino acids: CASSPPGYEAFF. CDR3 nucleotide sequence: TGTGCCAGCTCACCCCCTGGATATGAAGCTTTCTTT.

The sample holds a few counts of this clone. The chain has TRBV30 and TRBJ1-1; D is ambiguous. Trimming pared 3 bases from V and 1 base from J, leaving 9 bases between. CDR3 length: 13 residues. Per germline, CDR1 GTSNPN and CDR2 SVGIG (reference sequence). In DNA form, the CDR3 reads TGTGCCTGGAGCCTTGGCCAGAACACTGAAGCTTTCTTT. It translates to CAWSLGQNTEAFF.

This clone was picked up a small number of times. V usage is TRBV28 and J usage is TRBJ2-1; maybe TRBD2 (5 bases). Trimming stripped 6 bases from V and 10 bases from J, with 25 bases between. This CDR3 is 16 amino acids long. Looked up from germline, CDR1 is MDHEN and CDR2 is SYDVKM. This CDR3 is CASRPVPRGLPQEQFF. CDR3 sequence (DNA): TGTGCCAGCAGACCAGTCCCCCGCGGACTCCCCCAGGAGCAGTTCTTC.

This clone was counted a few times. The V gene is TRBV30, the J gene TRBJ2-7; no firm D call. CDR3 length: 13 amino acids. CDR1 and CDR2 from the germline V gene are GTSNPN and SVGIG (reference sequence). The germline V and J ends were trimmed by 0 bases and 3 bases, with 9 bases remaining between them. The CDR3 DNA reads as TGTGCCTGGAGTGTACGTCTAGTCTACGAGCAGTACTTC. Protein: CAWSVRLVYEQYF.

The V and J genes are TRBV5-6 and TRBJ2-1; tentatively, D is TRBD1 (5 bases). V shed 3 bases and J shed 8 bases, with 9 bases lying between them. Germline loops: CDR1 SGHDT, CDR2 YYEEEE. The CDR3 runs 12 residues. The CDR3 DNA reads as TGTGCCAGCAGCTGGGGCTCCTATGAGCAGTTCTTC. The encoded protein is CASSWGSYEQFF.

This clone was found a few times. The chain couples TRBV10-3 to TRBJ1-1; D is undetermined. Germline CDR1 reads ENHRY; CDR2 reads SYGVKD. Trimming removed 11 bases from V and 2 bases from J, with 15 bases in between. The CDR3 has 13 residues. In DNA form, the CDR3 reads TGTGCCGCCAGTCTAGGGATCAACACTGAAGCTTTCTTT. Amino acids: CAASLGINTEAFF.

In this sample, this clone turned up a few times. This sequence joins TRBV4-3 and TRBJ2-3, with TRBD2 identical over 9 bases. This CDR3 contains 16 residues. Trimming took 1 base from V and 4 from J; bases not matched to a gene: 6. The germline V gene encodes CDR1 LGHNA and CDR2 YSLEER. The CDR3 protein is CASSQAPSGISDTQYF. The CDR3 DNA reads TGCGCCAGCAGCCAAGCCCCTAGCGGGATTTCAGATACGCAGTATTTT.

The chain couples TRBV11-2 to TRBJ1-1, with D possibly matching TRBD1 (5 bases). The V gene lost 0 bases and the J gene lost 4 bases, with 6 bases spanning the gap. Germline CDR1 SGHAT, CDR2 FQNNGV. The CDR3 runs 13 residues. This CDR3 reads CASSLERGTEAFF. CDR3 sequence (DNA): TGTGCCAGCAGCTTAGAAAGGGGCACTGAAGCTTTCTTT.